These T cell receptor beta chains were read from a single sample in a study of T-cell memory formation after mild COVID-19. One entry per CDR3 protein results from TCRdb running MiXCR on the 5' RACE reads. This sample has under 200,000 distinct CDR3 sequences; about 9.9% occur once, and the top ten carry about 3.5%. Sequenced input: PBMCs or a T cell subset sorted from them (not recorded which). Receptor source: a man aged 18 to 30 who had mild COVID-19 (a few samples of this study predate the infection). Cell type and time point are not known. CDR3s include the opening cysteine and the closing phenylalanine or tryptophan. D genes are given only for firm matches. Only part of the rows carry a size: once, few, many, or a class if the clone is expanded.

d_call,j_call,clone_size,v_call,cdr3_nt,cdr3_aa
-,TRBJ1-5,-,TRBV20-1,TGCAGTGTCAAGGAGGGTGATCAGCCCCAGCATTTT,CSVKEGDQPQHF
-,TRBJ2-1,few,TRBV5-1,TGCGCCAGCAGTTCGGGACTCCACAGCTCCTACAATGAGCAGTTCTTC,CASSSGLHSSYNEQFF
-,TRBJ1-3,many,TRBV6-2/TRBV6-3,TGTGCCAGCAGTAACCGACAGGACGTCTCTGGAAACACCATATATTTT,CASSNRQDVSGNTIYF
-,TRBJ2-5,few,TRBV7-4,TGTGCCAGCAGCCCGGGGGCAGGGAGCGGCGGGCCTAAGTACTTC,CASSPGAGSGGPKYF
-,TRBJ2-3,few,TRBV7-3,TGTGCCAGCAGCCCCGCCGGCTTAGAGGCGGATACGCAGTATTTT,CASSPAGLEADTQYF
-,TRBJ1-6,-,TRBV9,TGTGCCAGCAGCAGGGAGGCCTATAATTCACCCCTCCACTTT,CASSREAYNSPLHF
TRBD1,TRBJ1-5,-,TRBV10-2,TGCGCCAGCAGTGGGACAGGGAGCGATCAGCCCCAGCATTTT,CASSGTGSDQPQHF
-,TRBJ1-6,few,TRBV2,TGTGCCAGCAATTCTGGGCAGGGGAGTTCACCCCTCCACTTT,CASNSGQGSSPLHF
-,TRBJ1-3,many,TRBV11-2,TGTGCCAGCAGCTCGATTCGGGGACTAGGAAACACCATATATTTT,CASSSIRGLGNTIYF
-,TRBJ1-1,few,TRBV5-1,TGCGCCAGCAGCTTGGCCCTGGGTGTAGTGAACACTGAAGCTTTCTTT,CASSLALGVVNTEAFF
-,TRBJ1-1,many,TRBV11-2,TGTGCCAGCAGCTTAGATATGAACACTGAAGCTTTCTTT,CASSLDMNTEAFF
TRBD2,TRBJ2-3,few,TRBV20-1,TGCAGTGCAAAAGCGGGGGGGAGCACAGATACGCAGTATTTT,CSAKAGGSTDTQYF
-,TRBJ1-1,once,TRBV4-3,TGCGCCAGCCCCCGGGTGGCTGAAGCTTTCTTT,CASPRVAEAFF
TRBD1,TRBJ2-1,few,TRBV29-1,TGCAGCGCCGGGACAGGGTCCTACAATGAGCAGTTCTTC,CSAGTGSYNEQFF
TRBD2,TRBJ2-5,-,TRBV4-2,TGTGCCAGCAGCCAATGGGCGGGGGAAGAGACCCAGTACTTC,CASSQWAGEETQYF
TRBD1,TRBJ1-1,-,TRBV29-1,TGCATCGCGTCGGGACAGGAGAACACTGAAGCTTTCTTT,CIASGQENTEAFF
TRBD1,TRBJ2-1,-,TRBV5-4,TGTGCCAGCAGCTTGGGGCTGGCAGGGGGCTCCTACAATGAGCAGTTCTTC,CASSLGLAGGSYNEQFF
-,TRBJ2-3,few,TRBV7-2,TGTGCCAGCAGCTTTGGCATCGGGGGCGCGAGCACAGATACGCAGTATTTT,CASSFGIGGASTDTQYF
TRBD1,TRBJ1-2,few,TRBV5-1,TGCGCCAGCAGAAAAGAATACAGGGGGCGTTACAACTATGGCTACACCTTC,CASRKEYRGRYNYGYTF
-,TRBJ2-1,-,TRBV12-3/TRBV12-4,TGTGCCAGCAGTGTAGAGAGGGCAGCCAGTGAGCAGTTCTTC,CASSVERAASEQFF
-,TRBJ1-2,few,TRBV28,TGTGCCAGCAGTTTAGCGGGACAAAGCTATGGCTACACCTTC,CASSLAGQSYGYTF
TRBD2,TRBJ2-3,-,TRBV9,TGTGCCAGCAGCGTAGCTACGGCTAGCGGGCGGTGGACAGATACGCAGTATTTT,CASSVATASGRWTDTQYF
TRBD2,TRBJ2-3,-,TRBV7-3,TGTGCCAGCAGCGAAGGTGGGACTATTAGCACAGATACGCAGTATTTT,CASSEGGTISTDTQYF
-,TRBJ2-3,few,TRBV11-2,TGTGCCAGCAGCTTAGTCGTCAGGGGGGGCACAGATACGCAGTATTTT,CASSLVVRGGTDTQYF
TRBD1,TRBJ1-2,few,TRBV5-1,TGCGCCAGCAGCACCGGGACAGGGTGGGGAAACTATGGCTACACCTTC,CASSTGTGWGNYGYTF
TRBD1,TRBJ2-6,few,TRBV6-1,TGTGCCAGCAACCCCCCGACAGGGTTGTACGGGGCCAACGTCCTGACTTTC,CASNPPTGLYGANVLTF
-,TRBJ2-1,few,TRBV7-6,TGTGCCAGCAGTTCCTCGGTTACCTATGAGCAGTTCTTC,CASSSSVTYEQFF
-,TRBJ1-2,few,TRBV5-1,TGCGCCAGCAGCTTGAGGGCTGGTGAAGTACCCTTAGGCTACACCTTC,CASSLRAGEVPLGYTF
-,TRBJ1-4,-,TRBV2,TGTGCCAGCCAATTTTACGGGACAAATGAAAAACTGTTTTTT,CASQFYGTNEKLFF
-,TRBJ1-2,few,TRBV10-3,TGTGCCATCAGTGAGTCCCGCGCCTTTGGCTACACCTTC,CAISESRAFGYTF
-,TRBJ2-7,few,TRBV7-2,TGTGCCAGCAGCTCGCAGGGAGACAGATCTCCGTACTTC,CASSSQGDRSPYF
-,TRBJ1-5,-,TRBV11-2,TGTGCCAGCAGCGGCGAGATTAGCGAGCCCCAGCATTTT,CASSGEISEPQHF
TRBD1,TRBJ1-4,-,TRBV12-3/TRBV12-4,TGTGCCAGCAGTCCCCAGGACAGGGAAAAACTGTTTTTT,CASSPQDREKLFF
-,TRBJ2-3,-,TRBV9,TGTGCCAGCAGCCCCGGGCCCCCCCGGGGGACAGATACGCAGTATTTT,CASSPGPPRGTDTQYF
-,TRBJ2-3,few,TRBV10-1,TGCGCCAGCAGTGAAATCAGCACAGATACGCAGTATTTT,CASSEISTDTQYF
-,TRBJ2-4,many,TRBV12-3/TRBV12-4,TGTGCCAGCGGGGGACCCGGCTTAAACATTCAGTACTTC,CASGGPGLNIQYF
-,TRBJ2-1,few,TRBV7-2,TGTGCCAGCAGCTTAGGGGTGGCGGGTGAGCAGTTCTTC,CASSLGVAGEQFF